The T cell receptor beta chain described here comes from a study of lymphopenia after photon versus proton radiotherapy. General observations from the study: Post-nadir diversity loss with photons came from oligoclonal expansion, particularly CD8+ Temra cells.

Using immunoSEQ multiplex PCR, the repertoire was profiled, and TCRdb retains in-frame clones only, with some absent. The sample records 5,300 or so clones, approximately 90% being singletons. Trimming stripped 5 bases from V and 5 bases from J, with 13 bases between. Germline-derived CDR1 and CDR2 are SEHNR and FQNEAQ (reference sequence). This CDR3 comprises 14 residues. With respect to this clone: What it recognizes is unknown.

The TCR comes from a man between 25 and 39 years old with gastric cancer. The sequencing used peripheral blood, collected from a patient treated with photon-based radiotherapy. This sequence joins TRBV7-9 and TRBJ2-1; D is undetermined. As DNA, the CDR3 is TGTGCCAGCAGCCCGACAAGGGCGGACAATGAGCAGTTCTTC. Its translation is CASSPTRADNEQFF.